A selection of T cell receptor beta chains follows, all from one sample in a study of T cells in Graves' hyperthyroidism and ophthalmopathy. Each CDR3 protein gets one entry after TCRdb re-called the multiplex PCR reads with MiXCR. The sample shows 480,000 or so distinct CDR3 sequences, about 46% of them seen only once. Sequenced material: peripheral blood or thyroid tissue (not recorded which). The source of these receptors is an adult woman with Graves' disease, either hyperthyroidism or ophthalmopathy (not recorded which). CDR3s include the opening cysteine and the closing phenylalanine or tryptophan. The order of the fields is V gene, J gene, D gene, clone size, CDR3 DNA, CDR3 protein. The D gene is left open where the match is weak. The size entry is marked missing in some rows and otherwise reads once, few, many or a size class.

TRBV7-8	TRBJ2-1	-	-	TGTGCCGGCAGCCCCCTTCTCTCGCGGGAAGGCTCCTACAATGAGCAGTTCTTC	CAGSPLLSREGSYNEQFF
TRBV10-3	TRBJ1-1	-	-	TGTGCCATCAGTGAGAGGGACATCTCGAACACTGAAGCTTTCTTT	CAISERDISNTEAFF
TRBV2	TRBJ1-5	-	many	TGTGCCAGCAGTGAAGGCAGCATACCCCAGCCCCAGCATTTT	CASSEGSIPQPQHF
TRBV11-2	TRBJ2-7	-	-	TGTGCCAGCAGTGTAAACGAGCAGTACTTC	CASSVNEQYF
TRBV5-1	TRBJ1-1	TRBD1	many	TGCGCCAGCAGCGACCAGGGACAGGACACTGAAGCTTTCTTT	CASSDQGQDTEAFF
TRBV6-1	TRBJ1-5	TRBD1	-	TGTGCCAGCAGCGTCCCTGGGACAGTTGATCAGCCCCAGCATTTT	CASSVPGTVDQPQHF
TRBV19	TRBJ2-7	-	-	TGTGCCAGTAGTATTACAGTAACCTACGAGCAGTACTTC	CASSITVTYEQYF
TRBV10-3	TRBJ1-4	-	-	TGTGCCATCAGTGAGTCGAGGGAGGATGAAAAACTGTTTTTT	CAISESREDEKLFF
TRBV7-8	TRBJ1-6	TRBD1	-	TGTGCCAGCAGCTTAGCGGCGACAGGGGGGAGGAGCGGCCCCTATAATTCACCCCTCCACTTT	CASSLAATGGRSGPYNSPLHF
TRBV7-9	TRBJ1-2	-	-	TGTGCCAGCAGCTTAGGGAGGAGGGGCTATGGCTACACCTTC	CASSLGRRGYGYTF
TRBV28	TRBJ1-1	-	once	TGTGCCAGCAGTGATACGCGGGGTGGCACTGAAGCTTTCTTT	CASSDTRGGTEAFF
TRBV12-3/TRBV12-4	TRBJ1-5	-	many	TGTGCCAGCAGTGGATGGGCGGGAGAGCCCCAGCATTTT	CASSGWAGEPQHF